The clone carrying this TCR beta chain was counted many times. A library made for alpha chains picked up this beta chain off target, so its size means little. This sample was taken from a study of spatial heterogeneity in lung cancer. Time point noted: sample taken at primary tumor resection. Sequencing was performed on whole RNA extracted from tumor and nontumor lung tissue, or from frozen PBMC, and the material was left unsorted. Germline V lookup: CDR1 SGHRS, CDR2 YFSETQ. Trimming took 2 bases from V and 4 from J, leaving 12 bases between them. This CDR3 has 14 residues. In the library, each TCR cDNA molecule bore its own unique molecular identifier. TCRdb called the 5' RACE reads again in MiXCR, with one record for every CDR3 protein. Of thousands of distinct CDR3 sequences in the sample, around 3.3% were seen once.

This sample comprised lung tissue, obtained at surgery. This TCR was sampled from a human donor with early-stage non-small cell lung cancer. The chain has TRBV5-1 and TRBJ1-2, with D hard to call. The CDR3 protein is CASSFDRKTYGYTF. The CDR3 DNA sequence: TGCGCCAGCAGCTTTGACCGTAAAACCTATGGCTACACCTTC.